The 22 T cell receptor beta chains below were found in one sample sequenced in a study of T cells in localized non-small cell lung cancer. Repertoires were generated with immunoSEQ multiplex PCR, while TCRdb's copy carries only in-frame clones and drops some. The table records some 1,200 clones, around 36% of them present only once. The specimen comprised normal lung tissue next to the tumor, sampled before any cancer treatment. Receptors originate from a male donor aged 60 or over with stage I squamous cell lung carcinoma.

Here the CDR3 reads CASSLDLSSYNEQFF. The CDR3 nucleotides are TGTGCCAGCAGCTTAGACCTCTCTTCCTACAATGAGCAGTTCTTC. The V call is TRBV11-3, the J call TRBJ2-1; D ambiguous. Germline assignment: CDR1 SGHNT and CDR2 YENEEA. This CDR3 is built from 15 residues. Trimming took off 0 bases at V and 1 base at J, with 7 bases between the two ends.

V and J are TRBV19 and TRBJ1-1; D is unresolved. V dropped 3 bases and J dropped 1 base, with 9 bases sitting between them. Germline loops: CDR1 LNHDA, CDR2 SQIVND (reference sequence). The CDR3 is made up of 14 amino acids. The CDR3 nucleotides are TGTGCCAGTAGTATCGGCAGAGAGAACACTGAAGCTTTCTTT. It yields the protein CASSIGRENTEAFF. The entire variable domain, with the rest obtained from reference TRBV19 and TRBJ1-1, is as follows: DGGITQSPKYLFRKEGQNVTLSCEQNLNHDAMYWYRQDPGQGLRLIYYSQIVNDFQKGDIAEGYSVSREKKESFPLTVTSAQKNPTAFYLCASSIGRENTEAFFGQGTRLTVV.

This clone was observed a handful of times. The V and J genes are TRBV9 and TRBJ2-7; 7 positions agree with TRBD2. Trimming removed 4 bases from V and 6 bases from J; junction bases left unmatched: 10. The CDR3 totals 14 residues. The germline CDR1 and CDR2 sequences are SGDLS and YYNGEE. The CDR3 protein is CASSPGTKDGEQYF. CDR3 nucleotide sequence: TGTGCCAGCAGCCCCGGGACTAAGGATGGCGAGCAGTACTTC.

V gene TRBV5-1 combines with J gene TRBJ2-2; D is unclear. Germline V gives CDR1 SGHRS, CDR2 YFSETQ. This CDR3 has 15 amino acids. Trimming pared 0 bases from V and 2 bases from J, leaving 8 bases between. The CDR3 nucleotides are TGCGCCAGCAGCTTGGAACAGACCAACACCGGGGAGCTGTTTTTT. This sequence encodes CASSLEQTNTGELFF.

There are a few counts of this clone. The chain links TRBV9 to TRBJ2-2, with 10 bases identical to TRBD1. Germline V gene data show CDR1 as SGDLS and CDR2 as YYNGEE. Trimming took 3 bases from V and 3 from J; bases not matched to a gene: 8. The CDR3 consists of 17 residues. CDR3 bases: TGTGCCAGCAGCGCCCTTCCCGGACAGGGGGACACCGGGGAGCTGTTTTTT. It codes for CASSALPGQGDTGELFF.

V gene TRBV28 combines with J gene TRBJ1-4; tentative D call: TRBD1 (5 bases). The V and J ends lost 1 base and 4 bases respectively, with 7 bases between them. Germline V lookup: CDR1 MDHEN, CDR2 SYDVKM. This CDR3 spans 14 amino acids. CDR3 sequence reads: CASSLSTDNEKLFF. In DNA form, the CDR3 reads TGTGCCAGCAGTTTATCGACAGATAATGAAAAACTGTTTTTT.

In DNA, the CDR3 is TGTGCCACCAGCGAGGACAGGAGGGGTTCCTACGAGCAGTACTTC. Protein: CATSEDRRGSYEQYF. This chain links TRBV15 with TRBJ2-7; a possible D gene is TRBD1 (7 bases). This CDR3 is 15 amino acids long. V was cut by 5 bases and J by 1 base, with 15 bases left in between. Germline CDR1 is LNHNV and CDR2 is YYDKDF (reference sequence).

This clone was seen a few times. DNA for the CDR3: TGTGCCAGCAGCGTATCAGGAGAGTATCAGCCCCAGCATTTT. Its protein is CASSVSGEYQPQHF. This chain joins TRBV9 and TRBJ1-5; D is uncertain. Germline V gives CDR1 SGDLS, CDR2 YYNGEE. V lost 1 base and J lost 5, with 10 bases in between. The CDR3 has 14 residues.

This clone was counted between two and nine times. The chain couples TRBV6-8 to TRBJ2-2; 8 bases align to TRBD1. V trimming: 8 bases; J trimming: 1 base; junction bases outside the gene matches: 3. CDR1 is MNHGY and CDR2 is SAAAGT in the germline V gene. The CDR3 is 14 residues long. The DNA of the CDR3 is TGTGCCAGCGGACAGGGATGGAACACCGGGGAGCTGTTTTTT. This encodes CASGQGWNTGELFF.

The chain employs TRBV15 and TRBJ1-2, with 9 bases lining up with TRBD1. From germline, CDR1 is LNHNV and CDR2 YYDKDF (reference sequence). This CDR3 comprises 15 residues. V lost 0 bases and J lost 7; bases outside the gene matches: 6. In DNA form, the CDR3 reads TGTGCCACCAGCAGAGATGCCGGGACAGGGTCTGGCTACACCTTC. Translated, it gives CATSRDAGTGSGYTF.

The genes are TRBV25-1 and TRBJ2-5; D is perhaps TRBD1 or TRBD2 (6 bases each). The germline CDR1 and CDR2 sequences are MGHDK and SYGVNS. CDR3 length: 14 amino acids. V lost 4 bases and J lost 4, with 13 bases in between. CDR3 in DNA: TGTGCCAGCAGTGCATCCGGGGGCTTAGAGACCCAGTACTTC. Protein: CASSASGGLETQYF.

The chain is built from TRBV18 and TRBJ1-5; 8 bases line up with TRBD1. The CDR3 consists of 15 residues. Germline CDR1 and CDR2: KGHSH and LQKENI. The J segment lost 5 bases and the V segment lost 2 bases, leaving 5 bases of the junction unmatched. CDR3 region: CASSPYGQGYQPQHF. The CDR3, as DNA: TGTGCCAGCTCACCATACGGACAGGGTTATCAGCCCCAGCATTTT.

This clone counts as medium-sized. A base in the sequence is ambiguous or unread; the matching residue is shown as X. The V and J genes are TRBV9 and TRBJ2-1; no definite D call. The V end was cut by 2 bases, the J end by 11 bases, with 20 bases between. CDR3 length: 15 amino acids. CDR1 is SGDLS, CDR2 YYNGEE, per germline. The CDR3 region is CASSVSDTWARXQFF. For the CDR3, the DNA is TGTGCCAGCAGCGTCTCGGATACTTGGGCACGTRAGCAGTTCTTC.

V gene TRBV19 combines with J gene TRBJ1-1; no definite D call. V gave up 0 bases and J gave up 5 bases, with 7 bases separating them. Germline V gene data show CDR1 as LNHDA and CDR2 as SQIVND (reference sequence). The CDR3 sequence is 13 residues long. CDR3 loop: CASSIDRRTEAFF. In nucleotides, the CDR3 is TGTGCCAGTAGTATAGACAGGAGGACTGAAGCTTTCTTT.

In its sample, this clone is medium-sized. V usage is TRBV6-8 and J usage is TRBJ2-7; D gene ambiguous. Germline assignment: CDR1 MNHGY and CDR2 SAAAGT. Trimming cost V 6 bases and J 1 base, with 16 bases left between them. CDR3 length: 15 residues. The CDR3 bases are TGTGCCAGCAGCCCCGAAACCTGGCAATCCTACGAGCAGTACTTC. Its protein product is CASSPETWQSYEQYF.

The rearrangement uses TRBV28 and TRBJ1-3, with 7 bases lining up with TRBD1. The germline CDR1 and CDR2 sequences are MDHEN and SYDVKM. Unmatched junction bases numbered 24, after V lost 4 bases and J lost 9 bases. The CDR3 length is 19 residues. CDR3 in DNA: TGTGCCAGCAGTTCCGACTTCGACCCTACAGGGGTGAAATTGGGCACCATATATTTT. Translation gives CASSSDFDPTGVKLGTIYF.

This chain connects TRBV30 to TRBJ1-1; no reliable D call. Germline CDR1 GTSNPN, CDR2 SVGIG (reference sequence). V was trimmed by 3 bases and J by 0 bases, leaving 11 bases between them. The CDR3 consists of 14 residues. The chain's CDR3 is CAWRHNVVNTEAFF. Here the CDR3 DNA reads TGTGCCTGGAGGCATAATGTGGTGAACACTGAAGCTTTCTTT.

This clone qualifies as medium-sized. The chain employs TRBV6-8 and TRBJ1-5, with TRBD1 matching over 9 bases. The junction had 3 bases not matched to a gene; V was cut back by 4 bases and J by 2 bases. CDR1 is MNHGY, CDR2 SAAAGT, per germline. The CDR3 runs 15 residues. The CDR3 bases are TGTGCCAGCAGTTCCGGGACAGGGCGCAATCAGCCCCAGCATTTT. Its protein product is CASSSGTGRNQPQHF.

The gene calls are TRBV28 and TRBJ2-2; D call uncertain. Trimming pared 5 bases from V and 8 bases from J, leaving 9 bases between. Germline V CDR1 and CDR2: MDHEN, SYDVKM. CDR3 length: 12 amino acids. The CDR3 bases are TGTGCCAGCAGTCTGTCCCGGGGGGAGCTGTTTTTT. Protein: CASSLSRGELFF.

This clone is deemed medium-sized. The V call is TRBV1, the J call TRBJ1-1. TRBV1 is annotated as a pseudogene. This CDR3 is 13 amino acids long. The DNA of the CDR3 is TGCGCCAGCAGCCAGCCCCCCCGGCCTGAAGCTTTCTTT. This translates into CASSQPPRPEAFF.

This clone is large in the sample. The chain employs TRBV6-8 and TRBJ2-3; 12 nucleotides match TRBD2. Germline V gives CDR1 MNHGY, CDR2 SAAAGT. The CDR3 is 15 amino acids. J was trimmed by 4 bases and V by 6 bases; bases with no gene match: 5. CDR3 in amino acids: CASRRLAGVSDTQYF. CDR3 DNA: TGTGCCAGCAGACGACTAGCGGGAGTTTCAGATACGCAGTATTTT.

V gene TRBV19 combines with J gene TRBJ2-7, with 11 bases identical to TRBD1. From germline, CDR1 is LNHDA and CDR2 SQIVND (reference sequence). The CDR3 contains 15 residues. Trimming removed 3 bases from V and 5 bases from J; junction bases left unmatched: 6. This chain's CDR3 is CASSMRTGGNNEQYF. CDR3 nucleotide sequence: TGTGCCAGTAGTATGAGGACAGGGGGCAACAACGAGCAGTACTTC.